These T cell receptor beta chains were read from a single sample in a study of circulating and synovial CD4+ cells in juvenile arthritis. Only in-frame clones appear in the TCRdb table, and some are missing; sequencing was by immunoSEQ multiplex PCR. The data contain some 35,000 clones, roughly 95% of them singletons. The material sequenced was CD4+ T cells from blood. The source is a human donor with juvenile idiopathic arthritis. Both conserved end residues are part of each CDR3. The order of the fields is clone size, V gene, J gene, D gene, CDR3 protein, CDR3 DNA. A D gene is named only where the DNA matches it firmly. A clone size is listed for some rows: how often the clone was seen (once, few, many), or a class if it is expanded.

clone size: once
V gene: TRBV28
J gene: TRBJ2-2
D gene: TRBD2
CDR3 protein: CASSLRTSGTGGELFF
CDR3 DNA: TGTGCCAGCAGTTTACGGACTAGCGGGACGGGCGGGGAGCTGTTTTTT

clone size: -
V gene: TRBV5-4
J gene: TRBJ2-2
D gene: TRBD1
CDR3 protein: CASRIQGRGGELFF
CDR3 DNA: TGTGCCAGCAGAATACAGGGGCGCGGCGGGGAGCTGTTTTTT

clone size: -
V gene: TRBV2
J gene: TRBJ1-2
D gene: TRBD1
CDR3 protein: CASRLQGADGYTF
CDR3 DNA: TGTGCCAGCAGGTTACAGGGGGCGGATGGCTACACCTTC

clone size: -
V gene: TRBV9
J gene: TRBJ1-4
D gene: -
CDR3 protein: CASSKRKRGIRPGTLFF
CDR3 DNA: TGTGCCAGCAGCAAAAGAAAAAGAGGGATCCGTCCTGGGACTCTGTTTTTT

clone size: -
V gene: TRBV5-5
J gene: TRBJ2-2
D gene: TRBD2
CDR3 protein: CASSSPETSGTGELFF
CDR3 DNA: TGTGCCAGCAGCTCCCCCGAGACTAGCGGCACCGGGGAGCTGTTTTTT

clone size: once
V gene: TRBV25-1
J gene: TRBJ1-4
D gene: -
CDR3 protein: CASAPGGGTNEKLFF
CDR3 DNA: TGTGCCAGCGCACCAGGTGGAGGCACTAATGAAAAACTGTTTTTT

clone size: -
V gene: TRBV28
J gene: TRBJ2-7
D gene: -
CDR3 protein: CASSLEQGDYEQYF
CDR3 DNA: TGTGCCAGCAGTTTAGAACAGGGTGACTACGAGCAGTACTTC

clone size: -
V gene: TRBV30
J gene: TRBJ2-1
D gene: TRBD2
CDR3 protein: CAWSVRPGLAAFF
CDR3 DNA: TGTGCCTGGAGTGTACGTCCGGGACTAGCGGCGTTCTTC

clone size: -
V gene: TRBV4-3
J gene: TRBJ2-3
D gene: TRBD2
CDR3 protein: CASSRGPPSGVTDTQYF
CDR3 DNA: TGCGCCAGCAGCCGAGGCCCCCCTAGCGGAGTTACAGATACGCAGTATTTT

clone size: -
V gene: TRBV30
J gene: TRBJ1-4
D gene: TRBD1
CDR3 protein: CAWSVGQGRVANEKLFF
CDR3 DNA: TGTGCCTGGAGTGTAGGACAGGGGCGGGTTGCTAATGAAAAACTGTTTTTT

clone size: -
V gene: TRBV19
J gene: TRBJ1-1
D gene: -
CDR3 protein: CASSRSDTEAFF
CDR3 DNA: TGTGCCAGTAGCCGGTCGGACACTGAAGCTTTCTTT

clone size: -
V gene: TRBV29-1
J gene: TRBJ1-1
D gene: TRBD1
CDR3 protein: CSVATGTANTEAFF
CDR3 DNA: TGCAGCGTGGCAACCGGGACAGCGAACACTGAAGCTTTCTTT

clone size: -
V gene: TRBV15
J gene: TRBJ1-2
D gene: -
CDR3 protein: CATSRGLSTVGGYTF
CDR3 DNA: TGTGCCACCAGCAGAGGTCTATCTACCGTCGGGGGCTACACCTTC

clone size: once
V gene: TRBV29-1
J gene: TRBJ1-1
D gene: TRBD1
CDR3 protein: CSVENPRGQGTEAFF
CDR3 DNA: TGCAGCGTTGAAAATCCGAGGGGACAGGGGACTGAAGCTTTCTTT

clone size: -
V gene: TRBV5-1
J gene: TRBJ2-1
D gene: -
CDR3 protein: CASSRDGGRNEQFF
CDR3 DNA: TGCGCCAGCAGCCGCGACGGGGGTAGAAATGAGCAGTTCTTC

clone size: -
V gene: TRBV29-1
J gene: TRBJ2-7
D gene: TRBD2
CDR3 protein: CSVELAGGPSYEQYF
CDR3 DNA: TGCAGCGTTGAACTAGCGGGAGGGCCCTCCTACGAGCAGTACTTC

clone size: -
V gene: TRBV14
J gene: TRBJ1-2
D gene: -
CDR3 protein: CASSRYPGGGYTF
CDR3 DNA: TGTGCCAGCAGCCGATACCCCGGGGGTGGCTACACCTTC

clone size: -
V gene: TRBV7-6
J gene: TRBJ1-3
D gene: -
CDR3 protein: CASSLGVKEARVSGNTIYF
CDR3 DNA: TGTGCCAGCAGCTTAGGTGTGAAAGAGGCGCGGGTATCTGGAAACACCATATATTTT

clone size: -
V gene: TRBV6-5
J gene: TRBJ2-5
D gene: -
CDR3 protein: CASSSAGRETQYF
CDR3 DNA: TGTGCCAGCAGTTCCGCAGGCCGAGAGACCCAGTACTTC

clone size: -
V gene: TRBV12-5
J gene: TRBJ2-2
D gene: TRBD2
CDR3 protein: CASGLAGEVTGELFF
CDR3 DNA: TGTGCTAGTGGGTTAGCGGGAGAGGTCACCGGGGAGCTGTTTTTT

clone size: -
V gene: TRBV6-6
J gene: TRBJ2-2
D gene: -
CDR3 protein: CASSYSQGAGTGELFF
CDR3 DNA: TGTGCCAGCAGTTACTCGCAGGGAGCGGGCACCGGGGAGCTGTTTTTT

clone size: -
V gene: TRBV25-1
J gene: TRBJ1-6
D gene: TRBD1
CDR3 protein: CASSEGGQYSPLHF
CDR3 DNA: TGTGCCAGCAGTGAAGGGGGACAGTATTCACCCCTCCACTTT

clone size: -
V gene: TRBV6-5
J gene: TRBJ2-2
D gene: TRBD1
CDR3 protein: CASSFTGGVVGELFF
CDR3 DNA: TGTGCCAGCAGCTTTACAGGGGGAGTAGTCGGGGAGCTGTTTTTT

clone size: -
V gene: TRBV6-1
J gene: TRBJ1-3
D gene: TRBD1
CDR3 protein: CASRESLDRLAGNTIYF
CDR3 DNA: TGTGCCAGCAGAGAAAGCCTGGACAGGTTAGCTGGAAACACCATATATTTT

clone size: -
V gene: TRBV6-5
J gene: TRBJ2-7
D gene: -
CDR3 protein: CASSRGPNEQYF
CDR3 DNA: TGTGCCAGCAGTAGGGGCCCGAACGAGCAGTACTTC

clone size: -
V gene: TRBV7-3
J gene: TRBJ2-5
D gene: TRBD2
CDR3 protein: CASSISGRSETQYF
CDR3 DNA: TGTGCCAGTTCAATTAGCGGGAGGAGCGAGACCCAGTACTTC

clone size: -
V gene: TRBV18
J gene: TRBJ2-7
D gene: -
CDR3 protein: CASSPSSRTTPTSSEQYF
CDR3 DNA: TGTGCCAGCTCACCCTCCTCGCGGACTACGCCCACCTCATCCGAGCAGTACTTC

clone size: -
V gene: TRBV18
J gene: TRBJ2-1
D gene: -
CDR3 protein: CASSPNGPNTYNEQFF
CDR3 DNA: TGTGCCAGCTCACCAAATGGTCCCAATACTTACAATGAGCAGTTCTTC

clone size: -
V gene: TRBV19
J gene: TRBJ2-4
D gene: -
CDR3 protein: CASSIGGSKNIQYF
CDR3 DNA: TGTGCCAGTAGTATAGGAGGATCCAAAAACATTCAGTACTTC

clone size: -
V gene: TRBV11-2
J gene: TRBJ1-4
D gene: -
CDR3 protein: CASSFRLLGTTNEKLFF
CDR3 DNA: TGTGCCAGCAGCTTCCGGCTTCTGGGCACCACTAATGAAAAACTGTTTTTT

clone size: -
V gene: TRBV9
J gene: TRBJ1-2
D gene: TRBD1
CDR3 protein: CASRLPGGGGYTF
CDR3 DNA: TGTGCCAGCAGACTACCAGGGGGCGGAGGCTACACCTTC

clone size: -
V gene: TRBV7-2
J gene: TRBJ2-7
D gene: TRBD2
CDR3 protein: CASTAGGRRDEQYF
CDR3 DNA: TGTGCCAGCACCGCGGGGGGCAGGAGGGACGAGCAGTACTTC

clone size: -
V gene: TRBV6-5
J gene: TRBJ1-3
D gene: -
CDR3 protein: CASSYGQMNGNTIYF
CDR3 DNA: TGTGCCAGCAGTTACGGGCAGATGAACGGAAACACCATATATTTT

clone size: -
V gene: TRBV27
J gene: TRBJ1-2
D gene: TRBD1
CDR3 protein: CASSLTGGINGYTF
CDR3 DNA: TGTGCCAGCAGTTTAACAGGGGGAATCAATGGCTACACCTTC

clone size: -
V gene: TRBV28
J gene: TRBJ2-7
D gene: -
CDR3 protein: CASSLVEQGREQYF
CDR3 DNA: TGTGCCAGCAGTTTAGTAGAACAGGGCAGGGAGCAGTACTTC

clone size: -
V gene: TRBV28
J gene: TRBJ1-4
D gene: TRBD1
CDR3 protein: CASAPGDRGKEKLFF
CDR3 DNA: TGTGCCAGCGCCCCGGGGGACAGGGGGAAAGAAAAACTGTTTTTT